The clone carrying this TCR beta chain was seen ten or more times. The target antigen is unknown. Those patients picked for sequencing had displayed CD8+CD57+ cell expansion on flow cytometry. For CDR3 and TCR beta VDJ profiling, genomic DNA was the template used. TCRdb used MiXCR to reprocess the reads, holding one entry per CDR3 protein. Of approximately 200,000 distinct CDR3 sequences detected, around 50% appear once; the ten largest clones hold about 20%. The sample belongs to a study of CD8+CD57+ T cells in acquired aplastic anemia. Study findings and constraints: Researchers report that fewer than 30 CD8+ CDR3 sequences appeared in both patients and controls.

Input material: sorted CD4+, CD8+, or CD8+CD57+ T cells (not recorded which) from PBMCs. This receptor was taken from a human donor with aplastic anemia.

CDR3 protein: CASSQSGVPPYEQYF. CDR3 DNA sequence: TGTGCCAGCAGCCAGTCGGGGGTCCCCCCTTACGAGCAGTACTTC. The V call is TRBV5-8, the J call TRBJ2-7; D is possibly TRBD2 (6 bases). From germline, CDR1 is SGHTS and CDR2 YDEGEE. V lost 4 bases to trimming and J lost 4 bases, with 18 bases between them. The length of the CDR3 is 15 residues.